A single T cell receptor beta chain is shown here with its context. The antigen remains unidentified. The data were taken from a study of vaccination effects on CD4 cells after COVID-19. Sequencing used immunoSEQ multiplex PCR; TCRdb keeps in-frame clones, though not all of them. Here the sample spans fewer than 10,000 clones, approximately 74% being singletons. This CDR3 has 15 amino acids. Germline assignment: CDR1 MNHEY and CDR2 SMNVEV (reference sequence). Trimming removed 7 bases from V and 0 bases from J, with 16 bases in between. Peptide-pool stimulation followed by sequencing identified expanded antigen-specific CD4+ clonotypes in the ViraFEST assay. CD4+ T cells were isolated after approximately 10 days of culture.

The chain has TRBV27 and TRBJ2-7; D not resolved. The clonotype originates from a human donor who received a COVID-19 vaccine. The sequencing here drew on CD4+ T cells from PBMCs cultured with HCoV-229E spike peptides, taken before COVID-19 vaccination. The CDR3 DNA reads TGTGCCAGCAAACCAAATGCGGTGGGCTCCTACGAGCAGTACTTC. The encoded protein is CASKPNAVGSYEQYF.